This T cell receptor beta chain is from a study of spatial heterogeneity in lung cancer. Whole-study results and caveats: Expanded alpha and beta TCR counts within tumors tracked tumor mutation counts.

By sample fraction, this clonotype is medium-sized. Its specificity is unknown. Regarding time point: sample taken at primary tumor resection. TCRdb independently ran MiXCR on the 5' RACE reads; one entry per CDR3 protein. In the table there are roughly 4,000 distinct CDR3 sequences, approximately 10% of which are singletons. V was pared by 0 bases and J by 7 bases, with 4 bases of the junction left unmatched. Looked up from germline, CDR1 is LGHNA and CDR2 is YSLEER. The CDR3 sequence is 15 residues long. This chain connects TRBV4-3 to TRBJ2-2; 8 nucleotides agree with TRBD1. The sample consisted of lung tumor tissue, taken at surgery. The clonotype comes from a female donor with early-stage non-small cell lung cancer. Here the CDR3 DNA reads TGCGCCAGCAGCCAAGACGGACAGGGCCACGGGGAGCTGTTTTTT. Residues: CASSQDGQGHGELFF.